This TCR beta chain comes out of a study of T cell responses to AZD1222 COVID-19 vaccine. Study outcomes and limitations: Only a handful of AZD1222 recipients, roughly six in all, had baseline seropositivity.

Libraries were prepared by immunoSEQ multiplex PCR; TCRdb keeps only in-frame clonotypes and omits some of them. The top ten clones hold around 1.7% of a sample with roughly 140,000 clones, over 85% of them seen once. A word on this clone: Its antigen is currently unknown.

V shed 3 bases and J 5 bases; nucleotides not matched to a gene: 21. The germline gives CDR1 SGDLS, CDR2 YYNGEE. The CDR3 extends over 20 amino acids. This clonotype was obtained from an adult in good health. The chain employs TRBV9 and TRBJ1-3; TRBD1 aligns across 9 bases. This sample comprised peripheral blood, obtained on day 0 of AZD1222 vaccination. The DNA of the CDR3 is TGTGCCAGCAGCGCCACGGGACAGGGAGACTCTGGAACCTGGAGAAACACCATATATTTT. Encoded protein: CASSATGQGDSGTWRNTIYF.